The clone carrying this T cell receptor (beta chain) was recorded a few times. Its antigen is still unknown. This record belongs to a study of blood T cells in healthy people across ages. About the research overall: Through template switching, about one barcoded beta molecule was captured per two T cells, as measured in model experiments.

Donors ranged from roughly 6 to 100 years old and were healthy Caucasians in Russia. At least 5.5 micrograms of total RNA were extracted per sample. Whole-study results and caveats: Diversity estimates drawn from one million T cells were deemed underestimates.

V was pared by 3 bases and J by 9 bases, with 9 bases between. This CDR3 spans 12 amino acids. Germline V gene lookup returns CDR1 MNHEY and CDR2 SVGAGI. Sample-barcoded 5' priming and a J-beta primer mix drove a second PCR of about 6 to 12 cycles. TCRdb fed the 5' RACE reads into MiXCR, producing one record per CDR3 protein. In the table there are about 1.4 million distinct CDR3 sequences, 59% of which are singletons. This chain joins TRBV6-5 and TRBJ2-1; D is possibly TRBD1 (6 bases). The sample taken for sequencing was blood. The origin of this receptor is a man aged 18 to 30 in good health. The CDR3 DNA reads as TGTGCCAGCAGTTATTTGGGGGCTGAGCAGTTCTTC. It yields the protein CASSYLGAEQFF.